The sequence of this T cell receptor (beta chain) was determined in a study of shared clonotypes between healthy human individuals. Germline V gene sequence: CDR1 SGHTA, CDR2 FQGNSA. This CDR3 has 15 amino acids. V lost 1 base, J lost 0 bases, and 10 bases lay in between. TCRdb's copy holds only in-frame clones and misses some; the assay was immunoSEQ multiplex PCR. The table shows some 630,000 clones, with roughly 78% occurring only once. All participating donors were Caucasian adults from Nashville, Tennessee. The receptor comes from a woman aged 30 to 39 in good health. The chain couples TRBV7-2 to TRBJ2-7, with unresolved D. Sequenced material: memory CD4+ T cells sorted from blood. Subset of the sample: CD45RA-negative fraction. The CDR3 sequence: CASSLDLQSSYEQYF. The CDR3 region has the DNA TGTGCCAGCAGCTTAGATCTCCAGAGCTCCTACGAGCAGTACTTC.